These 26 T cell receptor beta chains share one sample of origin, sequenced in a study of blood T cell repertoires in COVID-19. Libraries were prepared by immunoSEQ multiplex PCR; TCRdb keeps only in-frame clonotypes and omits some of them. The table shows around 68,000 clones, with around four fifths occurring only once. Sequencing was done on a sample of peripheral blood. These TCRs come from a human donor in a cohort sampled during active COVID-19.

The J gene is TRBJ2-5, the V gene TRBV3-1 (or the pseudogene TRBV3-2); 9 nucleotides align to TRBD2. Germline V gives CDR1 LGHDT, CDR2 YNNKEL (reference sequence). After removal of 1 base from V and 5 bases from J, the junction contained 8 bases not matched to a gene. This CDR3 is 16 amino acids long. DNA for the CDR3: TGTGCCAGCAGCCAAGGTCTGGCGGGGGGGCCGGAGACCCAGTACTTC. It yields the protein CASSQGLAGGPETQYF.

The genes are TRBV24-1 and TRBJ1-3; D is uncertain. CDR3 size: 15 residues. V lost 5 bases and J 4 bases, leaving 14 bases between the germline ends. Germline V gene sequence: CDR1 KGHDR, CDR2 SFDVKD. This CDR3 is CATSARAGSGNTIYF. CDR3 nucleotide sequence: TGTGCCACCAGTGCCCGCGCGGGGTCCGGAAACACCATATATTTT.

The CDR3 here is CASSPFRVQETQYF. The CDR3 DNA is TGTGCCAGCTCACCATTCAGGGTACAAGAGACCCAGTACTTC. The rearrangement uses TRBV18 and TRBJ2-5; D is perhaps TRBD1 (5 bases). This CDR3 has 14 residues. V was clipped by 2 bases and J by 2 bases, with 9 bases between them. The germline V gene has CDR1 KGHSH and CDR2 LQKENI.

The chain carries TRBV3-1 (or the pseudogene TRBV3-2) and TRBJ2-3; 12 positions agree with TRBD2. The CDR3 runs 17 residues. Germline loops: CDR1 LGHDT, CDR2 YNNKEL (reference sequence). V gave up 4 bases and J gave up 2 bases; unmatched junction bases: 7. The CDR3 spells CASSLPLAGGNTDTQYF. The CDR3, as DNA: TGTGCCAGCAGCCTTCCGCTAGCGGGGGGGAACACAGATACGCAGTATTTT.

The chain has TRBV11-2 and TRBJ1-4; 7 nucleotides line up with TRBD1. This CDR3 is built from 16 residues. Germline CDR1 is SGHAT and CDR2 is FQNNGV. The V segment lost 5 bases and the J segment 7 bases; nucleotides outside the gene matches: 13. The chain's CDR3 is CASSPVGGSLGEKLFF. DNA for the CDR3: TGTGCCAGCAGCCCCGTAGGGGGCAGTCTCGGTGAAAAACTGTTTTTT. The full variable domain, completed using reference TRBV11-2 and TRBJ1-4, is EAGVAQSPRYKIIEKRQSVAFWCNPISGHATLYWYQQILGQGPKLLIQFQNNGVVDDSQLPKDRFSAERLKGVDSTLKIQPAKLEDSAVYLCASSPVGGSLGEKLFFGSGTQLSVL.

The rearrangement links TRBV4-1 to TRBJ2-7; D unclear. CDR1 and CDR2 from the germline V gene are MGHRA and YSYEKL. There are 15 residues in the CDR3. The V end lost 4 bases, the J end lost 7 bases, and 20 bases lay between the germline ends. The CDR3: CASSPTRGPLFEQYF. The CDR3 region has the DNA TGCGCCAGCAGCCCGACCCGCGGCCCCTTATTTGAGCAGTACTTC.

The chain recombines TRBV19 with TRBJ1-2; perhaps TRBD1 as D (5 bases). Trimming took off 6 bases at V and 3 bases at J, with 20 bases between the two ends. Germline V lookup: CDR1 LNHDA, CDR2 SQIVND (reference sequence). This CDR3 spans 16 amino acids. CDR3 region: CASSLGWAGRYYGYTF. CDR3 bases: TGTGCCAGTAGCCTCGGATGGGCAGGGCGATACTATGGCTACACCTTC.

The chain uses TRBV3-1 (or the pseudogene TRBV3-2) and TRBJ2-1; D remains unclear. CDR1 is LGHDT and CDR2 is YNNKEL in the germline V gene (reference sequence). V was trimmed by 5 bases and J by 6 bases, leaving 11 bases between them. CDR3 length equals 13 residues. The CDR3 region is CASSFWFGNEQFF. The CDR3 coding sequence is TGTGCCAGCAGCTTTTGGTTCGGCAATGAGCAGTTCTTC.

The chain joins TRBV28 to TRBJ2-5, with 7 bases matching TRBD1. The CDR3 consists of 14 residues. Trimming took 6 bases from V and 2 from J; bases not matched to a gene: 6. Looked up from germline, CDR1 is MDHEN and CDR2 is SYDVKM. The CDR3 DNA reads as TGTGCCAGCAGAGTGCCGGGACAGCAAGAGACCCAGTACTTC. Protein product: CASRVPGQQETQYF.

This clone was counted once. The rearrangement uses TRBV30 and TRBJ1-2; D is perhaps TRBD1 (5 bases). The V end lost 0 bases, the J end lost 8 bases, and 10 bases lay between the germline ends. Germline V CDR1 and CDR2: GTSNPN, SVGIG (reference sequence). The CDR3 sequence is 12 residues long. DNA of the CDR3: TGTGCCTGGAGTGTAATCGACAGCGGCTACACCTTC. Translated, it gives CAWSVIDSGYTF.

The CDR3 DNA follows: TGCGCCAGCAGCTCCCCCGACCCGGGAACCGGGGAGCTGTTTTTT. This gives the protein CASSSPDPGTGELFF. The chain combines TRBV5-1 with TRBJ2-2, with D perhaps matching TRBD2 (5 bases). V was pared by 3 bases and J by 5 bases, with 14 bases between. Looked up from germline, CDR1 is SGHRS and CDR2 is YFSETQ. The CDR3 runs to 15 residues.

This clone appeared a few times. The chain employs TRBV30 and TRBJ1-2; TRBD1 matches at 9 bases. The J segment lost 4 bases and the V segment lost 5 bases, leaving 2 bases of the junction unmatched. This CDR3 is built from 12 residues. Germline CDR1 and CDR2: GTSNPN and SVGIG (reference sequence). The CDR3 protein is CAWGTGTYGYTF. CDR3 coding DNA: TGTGCCTGGGGGACAGGGACCTATGGCTACACCTTC.

V and J are TRBV20-1 and TRBJ2-3, with D possibly matching TRBD2 (7 bases). The ends were cut back, 3 bases at V and 6 bases at J, with 16 bases in the middle. Germline CDR1 is DFQATT and CDR2 is SNEGSKA (reference sequence). The CDR3 is made up of 14 amino acids. CDR3 bases: TGCAGTGCTAGTACGGGGGGCCCCTGGGATACGCAGTATTTT. It encodes CSASTGGPWDTQYF.

This clone came up once. The V and J genes are TRBV11-2 and TRBJ2-5; D may be TRBD1 (6 bases). V was cut by 5 bases and J by 6 bases, with 7 bases left in between. The CDR3 has 11 residues. The germline V gene has CDR1 SGHAT and CDR2 FQNNGV. This chain's CDR3 is CASSQGKTQYF. Here the CDR3 DNA reads TGTGCCAGCAGCCAGGGGAAGACCCAGTACTTC. Full variable domain (outside the CDR3, taken from reference TRBV11-2 and TRBJ2-5): EAGVAQSPRYKIIEKRQSVAFWCNPISGHATLYWYQQILGQGPKLLIQFQNNGVVDDSQLPKDRFSAERLKGVDSTLKIQPAKLEDSAVYLCASSQGKTQYFGPGTRLLVL.

V is TRBV6-5 and J is TRBJ1-4, with D perhaps TRBD1 (5 bases). This CDR3 comprises 14 residues. V was shortened by 6 bases and J by 0 bases, with 8 bases between the two germline ends. The germline CDR1 and CDR2 sequences are MNHEY and SVGAGI. The DNA for the CDR3 is TGTGCCAGCAGGCTGACAGCAACTAATGAAAAACTGTTTTTT. Encoded protein: CASRLTATNEKLFF.

The rearrangement uses TRBV11-3 and TRBJ2-1, with 7 positions matching TRBD2. V dropped 4 bases and J dropped 8; count of bases not matched to a gene: 8. The CDR3 runs to 14 residues. Germline assignment: CDR1 SGHNT and CDR2 YENEEA. The CDR3 reads CASSSGGVGDEQFF. In DNA form, the CDR3 reads TGTGCCAGCAGCTCTGGGGGGGTCGGCGATGAGCAGTTCTTC.

The chain links TRBV19 to TRBJ2-5; tentatively, D is TRBD1 (6 bases). V was cut by 5 bases and J by 5 bases, with 12 bases left in between. The CDR3 is 13 residues long. The germline CDR1 and CDR2 sequences are LNHDA and SQIVND (reference sequence). CDR3 residues: CASSSTGSETQYF. The CDR3 DNA reads TGTGCCAGTAGTTCCACAGGGTCGGAGACCCAGTACTTC.

The CDR3, as DNA: TGTGCCAGCAGCTTGTTTGGGGCCGGTTCAGATACGCAGTATTTT. Translating gives CASSLFGAGSDTQYF. This chain connects TRBV5-6 to TRBJ2-3; the D gene is possibly TRBD1 (5 bases). Germline values: CDR1 SGHDT, CDR2 YYEEEE. Trimming pared 1 base from V and 4 bases from J, leaving 13 bases between. This CDR3 has 15 residues.

This sequence joins TRBV2 and TRBJ2-3; TRBD2 agrees at 12 bases. This CDR3 contains 18 residues. CDR1 and CDR2 from the germline V gene are SNHLY and FYNNEI. V lost 2 bases to trimming and J lost 4 bases; unmatched junction nucleotides: 10. The CDR3 nucleotides are TGTGCCAGCAGTGAAAACGACCCGGGACTAGCGGGTCCAGATACGCAGTATTTT. Protein: CASSENDPGLAGPDTQYF.

The chain uses TRBV3-1 (or the pseudogene TRBV3-2) and TRBJ2-2; no clear D gene. This CDR3 has 15 residues. The germline V gene encodes CDR1 LGHDT and CDR2 YNNKEL (reference sequence). Trimming removed 4 bases from V and 1 base from J, with 10 bases in between. The CDR3 region has the DNA TGTGCCAGCAGCCGGCAGGCAGGGAACACCGGGGAGCTGTTTTTT. This codes for CASSRQAGNTGELFF.

The chain has TRBV3-1 (or the pseudogene TRBV3-2) and TRBJ2-7; D is possibly TRBD2 (6 bases). With 4 bases removed from V and 9 bases from J, the gap between germline ends came to 22 bases. The CDR3 length is 15 residues. Per the germline V gene, CDR1 is LGHDT and CDR2 is YNNKEL (reference sequence). Here the CDR3 DNA reads TGTGCCAGCAGCCGAGGAGGGATGGAGGGGTCCGGGCAGTACTTC. Protein: CASSRGGMEGSGQYF.

This clone appeared once. V usage is TRBV18 and J usage is TRBJ1-2; D gene uncertain. V lost 0 bases to trimming and J lost 8 bases, with 10 bases between them. The CDR3 runs to 13 residues. Germline CDR1 is KGHSH and CDR2 is LQKENI. The CDR3 DNA follows: TGTGCCAGCTCACCACCCGCCCTAGTCGGCTACACCTTC. Residues: CASSPPALVGYTF.

The V and J genes are TRBV6-1 and TRBJ1-5; maybe TRBD1 (5 bases). This CDR3 spans 14 amino acids. Germline values: CDR1 MNHNS, CDR2 SASEGT. With 3 bases removed from V and 0 bases from J, the gap between germline ends came to 6 bases. CDR3 protein: CASSEGGSNQPQHF. CDR3 nucleotide sequence: TGTGCCAGCAGTGAGGGGGGTAGCAATCAGCCCCAGCATTTT.

The genes are TRBV6-5 and TRBJ2-2; a possible D gene is TRBD2 (5 bases). The CDR3 runs 14 residues. Looked up from germline, CDR1 is MNHEY and CDR2 is SVGAGI. V shed 7 bases and J shed 0 bases, with 9 bases lying between them. The CDR3 sequence: CASTRGPNTGELFF. The CDR3 nucleotides read TGTGCCAGCACCCGGGGTCCGAACACCGGGGAGCTGTTTTTT.

This chain connects TRBV2 to TRBJ2-7, with D unclear. This CDR3 is 12 amino acids long. V dropped 4 bases and J dropped 4 bases, with 8 bases sitting between them. Germline loops: CDR1 SNHLY, CDR2 FYNNEI. The CDR3: CASSVRSYEQYV. The CDR3 DNA reads as TGTGCCAGCAGTGTTCGGTCATACGAGCAGTACGTC.

The gene calls are TRBV7-9 and TRBJ1-1, with D perhaps TRBD1 (5 bases). V dropped 5 bases and J dropped 1 base, with 11 bases sitting between them. Germline CDR1 reads SEHNR; CDR2 reads FQNEAQ (reference sequence). This CDR3 region has 14 residues. CDR3 sequence: CASSPGWENTEAFF. The CDR3 region has the DNA TGTGCCAGCAGCCCAGGGTGGGAGAACACTGAAGCTTTCTTT.